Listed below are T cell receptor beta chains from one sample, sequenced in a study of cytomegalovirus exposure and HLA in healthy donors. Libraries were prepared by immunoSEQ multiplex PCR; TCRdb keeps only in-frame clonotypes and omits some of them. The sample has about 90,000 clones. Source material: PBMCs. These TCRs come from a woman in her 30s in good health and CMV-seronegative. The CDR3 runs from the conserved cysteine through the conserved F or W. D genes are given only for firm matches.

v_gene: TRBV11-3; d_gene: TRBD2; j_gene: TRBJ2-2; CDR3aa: CASSLSGGARELFF; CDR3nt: TGTGCCAGCAGCTTAAGCGGGGGGGCCAGGGAGCTGTTTTTT
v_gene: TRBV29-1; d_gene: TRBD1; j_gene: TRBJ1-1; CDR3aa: CSVAGDREGNTEAFF; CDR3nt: TGCAGCGTTGCGGGGGACAGGGAAGGGAACACTGAAGCTTTCTTT
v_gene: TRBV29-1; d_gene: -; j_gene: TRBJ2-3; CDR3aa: CSVAPDTDTQYF; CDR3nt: TGCAGCGTTGCACCAGACACAGATACGCAGTATTTT
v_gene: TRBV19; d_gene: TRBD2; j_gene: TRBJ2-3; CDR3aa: CASTPAGGSWSDTQYF; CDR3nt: TGTGCCAGTACCCCCGCGGGAGGGAGTTGGTCAGATACGCAGTATTTT
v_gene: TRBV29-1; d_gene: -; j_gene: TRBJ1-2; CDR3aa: CSVDWSRGNYGYTF; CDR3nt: TGCAGCGTTGATTGGAGTAGAGGGAACTATGGCTACACCTTC
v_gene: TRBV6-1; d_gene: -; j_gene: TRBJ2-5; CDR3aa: CASSEGASPETQYF; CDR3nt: TGTGCCAGCAGTGAAGGGGCCAGCCCAGAGACCCAGTACTTC
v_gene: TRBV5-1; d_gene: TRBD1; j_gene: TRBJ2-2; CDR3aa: CASSSLGTVNTGELFF; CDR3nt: TGCGCCAGCAGCAGTCTGGGGACAGTAAACACCGGGGAGCTGTTTTTT
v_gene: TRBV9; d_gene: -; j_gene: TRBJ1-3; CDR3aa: CASSVEGSGNTIYF; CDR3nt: TGTGCCAGCAGCGTAGAGGGGTCTGGAAACACCATATATTTT
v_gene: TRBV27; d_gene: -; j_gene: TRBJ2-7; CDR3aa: CASSLTLPGPQTYEQYF; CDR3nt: TGTGCCAGCAGTTTAACTCTCCCAGGCCCTCAAACCTACGAGCAGTACTTC
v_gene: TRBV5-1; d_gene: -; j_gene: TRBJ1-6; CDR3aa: CASSLDLTVNSPLHF; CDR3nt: TGCGCCAGCAGCTTGGACTTAACGGTTAATTCACCCCTCCACTTT
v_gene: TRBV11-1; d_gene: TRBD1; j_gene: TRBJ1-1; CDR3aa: CASSPTQYRGPDTEAFF; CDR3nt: TGTGCCAGCAGCCCAACTCAATATAGGGGGCCCGACACTGAAGCTTTCTTT
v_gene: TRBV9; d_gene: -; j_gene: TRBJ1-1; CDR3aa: CASSPPPGTEAFF; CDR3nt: TGTGCCAGCAGCCCTCCCCCAGGTACTGAAGCTTTCTTT
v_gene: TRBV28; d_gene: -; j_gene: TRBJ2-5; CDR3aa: CASSPRGAEETQYF; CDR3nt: TGTGCCAGCAGTCCCAGGGGGGCCGAGGAGACCCAGTACTTC
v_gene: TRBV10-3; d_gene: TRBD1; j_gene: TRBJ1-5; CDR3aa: CAISDPREGADQPQHF; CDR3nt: TGTGCCATCAGTGATCCCCGAGAGGGGGCGGATCAGCCCCAGCATTTT
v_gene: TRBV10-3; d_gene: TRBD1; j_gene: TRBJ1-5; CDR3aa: CAISGDRGQPQHF; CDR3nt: TGTGCCATCAGTGGCGACAGGGGACAGCCCCAGCATTTT
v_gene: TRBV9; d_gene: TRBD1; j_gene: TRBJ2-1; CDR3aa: CASSVALLGTADNEQFF; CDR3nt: TGTGCCAGCAGCGTAGCTCTCCTGGGGACAGCCGACAATGAGCAGTTCTTC
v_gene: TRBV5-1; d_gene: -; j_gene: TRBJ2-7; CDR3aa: CASSFGTQPYEQYF; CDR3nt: TGCGCCAGCAGCTTCGGGACTCAACCCTACGAGCAGTACTTC
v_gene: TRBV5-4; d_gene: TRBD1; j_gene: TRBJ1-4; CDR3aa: CASSLAPLETGDKLFF; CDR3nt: TGTGCCAGCAGCTTGGCCCCTCTCGAGACAGGGGACAAACTGTTTTTT
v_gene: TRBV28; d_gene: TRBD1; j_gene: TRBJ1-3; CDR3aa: CASSLWDRVAINTIYF; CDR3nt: TGTGCCAGCAGTTTATGGGACAGGGTCGCCATAAACACCATATATTTT
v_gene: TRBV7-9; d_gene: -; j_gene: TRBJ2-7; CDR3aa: CASNAVSTFGQYF; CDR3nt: TGTGCCAGCAACGCCGTGAGCACCTTCGGGCAGTACTTC
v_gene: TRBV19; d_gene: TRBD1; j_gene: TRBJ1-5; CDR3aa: CASSLDRDNQPQHF; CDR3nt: TGTGCCAGTAGCCTGGACAGGGACAATCAGCCCCAGCATTTT
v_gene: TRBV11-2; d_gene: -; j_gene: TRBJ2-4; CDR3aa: CASSSTRVGGGKNIQYF; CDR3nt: TGTGCCAGCAGCTCGACCCGAGTGGGGGGTGGCAAAAACATTCAGTACTTC